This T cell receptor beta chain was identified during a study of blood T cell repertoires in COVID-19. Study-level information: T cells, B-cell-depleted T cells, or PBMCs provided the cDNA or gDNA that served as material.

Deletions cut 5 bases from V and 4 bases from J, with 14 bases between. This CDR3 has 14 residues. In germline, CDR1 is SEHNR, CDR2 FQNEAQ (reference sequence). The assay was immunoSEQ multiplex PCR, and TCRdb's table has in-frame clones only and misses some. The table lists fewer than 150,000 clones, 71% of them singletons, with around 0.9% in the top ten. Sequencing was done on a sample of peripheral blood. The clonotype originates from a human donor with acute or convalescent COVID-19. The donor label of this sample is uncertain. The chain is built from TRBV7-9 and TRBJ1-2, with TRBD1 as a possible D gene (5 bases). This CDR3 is CASSLREGGYGYTF. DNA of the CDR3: TGTGCCAGCAGCCTCAGGGAAGGTGGCTATGGCTACACCTTC.